This T cell receptor (beta chain) was captured by sequencing in a study of blood T cells in healthy people across ages. Healthy Russian Caucasian donors spanned ages roughly 6 to 90 years. The second PCR ran about 6 to 12 cycles with a sample-barcoded 5' primer and J-beta primers. Every individual sample yielded 2.5 million or more paired-end reads (each containing CDR3). MiXCR, run by TCRdb on the 5' RACE reads, gives a single entry per CDR3 protein. The table includes 1,500,000 or so distinct CDR3 sequences, approximately 59% detected once. The germline V gene encodes CDR1 SNHLY and CDR2 FYNNEI. The length of the CDR3 is 14 residues. The V end was cut by 4 bases, the J end by 1 base, with 10 bases between.

The V gene is TRBV2, the J gene TRBJ1-2; TRBD1 is a possible D gene (5 bases). This clonotype was obtained from a man aged 18 to 30 in good health. The source material was blood. CDR3 residues: CASSVWDDNYGYTF. The CDR3 DNA reads as TGTGCCAGCAGTGTCTGGGACGATAACTATGGCTACACCTTC.